Presented here are 21 T cell receptor beta chains from one specimen sequenced in a study of CD8 T cells in ankylosing spondylitis. TCRdb reanalysed the 5' RACE reads using MiXCR and keeps one entry per CDR3 protein. The top ten clones hold about 8.2% of a sample with approximately 300,000 distinct CDR3 sequences, approximately 20% of them seen once. Sequencing was performed on blood, either unsorted or a sorted T cell fraction (not recorded which). The receptor source for this set is a male donor with ankylosing spondylitis or in good health (not recorded which).

CDR3 DNA: TGTGCCAGCAGGGATAATGGCGGAGAATGGGATCAGCCCCAGCATTTT. Translated: CASRDNGGEWDQPQHF. The genes are TRBV27 and TRBJ1-5; D gene ambiguous. Trimming pared 6 bases from V and 5 bases from J, leaving 20 bases between. The CDR3 spans 16 residues. Germline V lookup: CDR1 MNHEY, CDR2 SMNVEV (reference sequence).

This chain joins TRBV20-1 and TRBJ2-5, with 11 bases matching TRBD2. The germline gives CDR1 DFQATT, CDR2 SNEGSKA (reference sequence). Losses at the gene ends were 2 bases for V and 0 bases for J; bases not matched to a gene: 14. This CDR3 is built from 19 residues. CDR3 sequence reads: CSARNMGTSGKTHQETQYF. The CDR3 nucleotides are TGCAGTGCTAGAAATATGGGGACTAGCGGAAAGACGCACCAAGAGACCCAGTACTTC.

In its sample, this clonotype was seen many times. V and J are TRBV6-1 and TRBJ2-2; no clear D gene. This CDR3 has 16 amino acids. V lost 0 bases to trimming and J lost 6 bases, with 14 bases between them. Germline CDR1 and CDR2: MNHNS and SASEGT. CDR3 coding DNA: TGTGCCAGCAGTGAAGCGCACCGCATTCTCGCCGGGGAGCTGTTTTTT. It translates to CASSEAHRILAGELFF.

This clonotype has at least ten counts. The chain recombines TRBV20-1 with TRBJ2-5; 10 bases are shared with TRBD2. CDR1 and CDR2 from the germline V gene are DFQATT and SNEGSKA (reference sequence). This CDR3 is built from 15 residues. Unmatched junction bases numbered 5, after V lost 3 bases and J lost 1 base. The CDR3 reads CSASPPSGSQETQYF. For the CDR3, the DNA is TGCAGTGCTAGTCCCCCTAGCGGGAGCCAAGAGACCCAGTACTTC.

The chain carries TRBV5-1 and TRBJ2-2, with D possibly matching TRBD2 (6 bases). V was shortened by 4 bases and J by 3 bases, with 13 bases between the two germline ends. CDR1 is SGHRS, CDR2 YFSETQ, per germline. CDR3 length: 15 residues. CDR3 loop: CASSKEGSYTGELFF. The CDR3 DNA follows: TGCGCCAGCAGCAAGGAGGGTAGCTACACCGGGGAGCTGTTTTTT. Using reference TRBV5-1 and TRBJ2-2 for the parts outside the CDR3, the full variable domain is KAGVTQTPRYLIKTRGQQVTLSCSPISGHRSVSWYQQTPGQGLQFLFEYFSETQRNKGNFPGRFSGRQFSNSRSEMNVSTLELGDSALYLCASSKEGSYTGELFFGEGSRLTVL.

The rearrangement uses TRBV12-3 or TRBV12-4 and TRBJ2-7; 7 nucleotides match TRBD2. CDR3 length: 14 residues. Unmatched junction bases numbered 5, after V lost 5 bases and J lost 1 base. The CDR3 DNA is TGTGCCAGCAGTGACCTAGCGGCGTCCTACGAGCAGTACGTC. Translating it yields CASSDLAASYEQYV.

This clonotype was found a few times. The chain links TRBV20-1 to TRBJ2-7, with D possibly matching TRBD2 (6 bases). Germline V gene data show CDR1 as DFQATT and CDR2 as SNEGSKA (reference sequence). CDR3 length equals 15 residues. The germline V and J ends were trimmed by 0 bases and 3 bases, with 15 bases remaining between them. The CDR3 DNA is TGCAGTGCTAGAGATGGTGCTAGCGCCCGCTACGAGCAGTACGTC. The encoded protein is CSARDGASARYEQYV.

The table lists this clonotype with many counts. The chain links TRBV28 to TRBJ1-1; TRBD1 agrees at 7 bases. Per germline, CDR1 MDHEN and CDR2 SYDVKM. Trimming cost V 6 bases and J 5 bases; bases outside gene matches: 12. This CDR3 has 15 residues. CDR3 sequence: CASSERMTGITEAFF. The CDR3 bases are TGTGCCAGCAGCGAGAGAATGACAGGGATAACTGAAGCTTTCTTT.

This clonotype appeared a few times. V and J are TRBV5-1 and TRBJ1-5; TRBD1 is a possible D gene (5 bases). Looked up from germline, CDR1 is SGHRS and CDR2 is YFSETQ. The germline V and J ends were trimmed by 0 bases and 0 bases, with 10 bases remaining between them. This CDR3 is built from 16 residues. The CDR3 loop is CASSLEGPYSNQPQHF. In nucleotides, the CDR3 is TGCGCCAGCAGCTTGGAGGGGCCCTATAGCAATCAGCCCCAGCATTTT.

This clonotype has only a few counts. In DNA, the CDR3 is TGTGCCACCTCAAGGAGGGCAGGGGGGGGGATCGGCACAGATACGCAGTATTTT. Amino acids: CATSRRAGGGIGTDTQYF. The rearrangement links TRBV28 to TRBJ2-3; D is possibly TRBD1 or TRBD2 (7 bases each). From germline, CDR1 is MDHEN and CDR2 SYDVKM. Between the trimmed V and J ends, which lost 10 bases and 1 base, there was a span of 27 bases. The CDR3 is 18 amino acids.

The rearrangement links TRBV5-1 to TRBJ1-2, with 7 bases lining up with TRBD1. Germline V gene data show CDR1 as SGHRS and CDR2 as YFSETQ. The CDR3 is 13 residues long. The ends lost 2 bases at V and 8 bases at J; junction bases unmatched: 6. CDR3 DNA sequence: TGCGCCAGCAGCTTTGACAGGGCGAGAGGCTACACCTTC. Protein product: CASSFDRARGYTF. The full variable domain, its missing parts supplied by reference TRBV5-1 and TRBJ1-2, is KAGVTQTPRYLIKTRGQQVTLSCSPISGHRSVSWYQQTPGQGLQFLFEYFSETQRNKGNFPGRFSGRQFSNSRSEMNVSTLELGDSALYLCASSFDRARGYTFGSGTRLTVV.

On this clonotype: A read error may produce the germline difference seen at one junction end. The chain uses TRBV20-1 and TRBJ1-5; 7 bases align to TRBD1. Germline V lookup: CDR1 DFQATT, CDR2 SNEGSKA (reference sequence). The CDR3 spans 13 residues. CDR3 sequence reads: CSASRDRNQSQHF. The CDR3 coding sequence is TGCAGTGCCAGTCGGGACAGAAATCAGTCCCAGCATTTT.

This clonotype has only a few counts. The chain recombines TRBV19 with TRBJ2-3, with D possibly TRBD2 on 6 matching bases. Between the trimmed V and J ends, which lost 7 bases and 0 bases, there was a span of 14 bases. The germline CDR1 and CDR2 sequences are LNHDA and SQIVND (reference sequence). The CDR3 has 15 residues. CDR3 nucleotide sequence: TGTGCCAGTACTTTAGGGGAGGCGAGCACAGATACGCAGTATTTT. This sequence encodes CASTLGEASTDTQYF.

This clonotype was seen more than once but under ten times. V usage is TRBV5-6 and J usage is TRBJ2-1; D possibly corresponds to TRBD2 (5 bases). Germline V gene data show CDR1 as SGHDT and CDR2 as YYEEEE. The V end lost 1 base, the J end lost 7 bases, and 6 bases lay between the germline ends. The CDR3 is made up of 12 amino acids. CDR3 nucleotide sequence: TGTGCCAGCAGCTTGACGGGGAATGAGCAGTTCTTC. Amino acid sequence: CASSLTGNEQFF.

The chain joins TRBV6-1 to TRBJ2-2; weak D call: TRBD2 (5 bases). The CDR3 has 13 amino acids. The V end was cut by 6 bases, the J end by 7 bases, with 12 bases between. CDR1 and CDR2 (germline): MNHNS, SASEGT. CDR3 region: CASRLGVSGELFF. The CDR3 DNA follows: TGTGCCAGCAGACTGGGAGTTAGCGGGGAGCTGTTTTTT.

This chain links TRBV6-5 with TRBJ1-4; D is possibly TRBD1 (6 bases). Germline V gene sequence: CDR1 MNHEY, CDR2 SVGAGI. Between the trimmed V and J ends, which lost 4 bases and 8 bases, there was a span of 23 bases. The CDR3 consists of 17 residues. For the CDR3, the DNA is TGTGCCAGCAGTTCACTTACAACAGGGTCCCTTGGGGAAAAACTGTTTTTT. Translated, it gives CASSSLTTGSLGEKLFF.

This clonotype has more than one count but fewer than ten. V usage is TRBV20-1 and J usage is TRBJ2-5; the D gene is possibly TRBD2 (5 bases). This CDR3 comprises 13 residues. Trimming pared 6 bases from V and 1 base from J, leaving 12 bases between. The germline V gene encodes CDR1 DFQATT and CDR2 SNEGSKA (reference sequence). As DNA, the CDR3 is TGCAGTGCCCTAGAGGGAGCCCAAGAGACCCAGTACTTC. Its translation is CSALEGAQETQYF.

CDR3 in DNA: TGTGCCAGCACCTGGGTCCCCGGAACTAGCGGGAGGGCCAGATTCTTC. Its translation is CASTWVPGTSGRARFF. The rearrangement joins TRBV12-3 or TRBV12-4 to TRBJ2-1; 13 positions agree with TRBD2. The CDR3 length is 16 residues. V lost 7 bases, J lost 16 bases, and 19 bases stayed unmatched.

The chain recombines TRBV28 with TRBJ2-7; possibly TRBD1 for D (6 bases). CDR3 length equals 12 residues. With 6 bases removed from V and 2 bases from J, the gap between germline ends came to 8 bases. Per germline, CDR1 MDHEN and CDR2 SYDVKM. Written as DNA, the CDR3 is TGTGCCAGCAGCCGGACAGCCTACGAGCAGTACGTC. Protein: CASSRTAYEQYV.

This clonotype showed up just a few times. The chain joins TRBV29-1 to TRBJ2-3; the D gene is possibly TRBD1 (6 bases). CDR1 is SQVTM and CDR2 is ANQGSEA in the germline V gene. V was clipped by 6 bases and J by 0 bases, with 7 bases between them. The CDR3 is 12 amino acids. CDR3 region: CSVGTSTDTQYF. CDR3 DNA: TGCAGCGTAGGGACAAGCACAGATACGCAGTATTTT.

This clonotype was recorded many times. The rearrangement uses TRBV4-1 and TRBJ2-2; D is unclear. CDR3 size: 18 residues. Trimming cost V 0 bases and J 5 bases, with 19 bases left between them. Germline assignment: CDR1 MGHRA and CDR2 YSYEKL. The CDR3 DNA is TGCGCCAGCAGCCAAGACCCACAGTGGGCCGCCCAAACCGGGGAGCTGTTTTTT. Translated, it gives CASSQDPQWAAQTGELFF.